The sequence of this T cell receptor (beta chain) was determined in a study of metastatic and nonmetastatic thyroid tumors. Study-level results: Reports indicated that malignant thyroid tumors showed significantly higher TCR beta diversity than benign nodules did, in blood and tumor.

Prior to thyroid surgery, none of the patients had received any treatment. TCRdb re-analyzed the PCR reads using MiXCR. Seen here are about 30,000 clones, roughly 35% observed once, and the top ten hold 20% to 25%. Details on this clone: What it binds is not known.

The receptor was derived from a female donor with papillary thyroid cancer or a benign thyroid nodule (not recorded which). Some clones in this sample may be carry-over from other donors' samples. Sequenced sample: tumor tissue.

The CDR3 DNA is TGTGCCAGCAGCCGGGCTGGGACAGGGGGTACTTACGAGCAGTACTTC. Residues: CASSRAGTGGTYEQYF. The rearrangement links TRBV12-3 or TRBV12-4 to TRBJ2-7; the match to TRBD1 covers 11 bases. V shed 6 bases and J 4 bases; nucleotides not matched to a gene: 11. The length of the CDR3 is 16 residues.